The next 6 T cell receptor beta chains were all read from a single sample in a study of blood T cell repertoires in COVID-19. TCRdb's copy holds only in-frame clones and misses some; the assay was immunoSEQ multiplex PCR. The sample has about 180,000 clones, 89% seen once. Material for sequencing was PBMCs or T cells enriched from blood (not recorded which). The receptors come from a woman aged 40 to 55 with acute COVID-19.

The chain uses TRBV4-1 and TRBJ2-1; 11 nucleotides match TRBD2. V shed 4 bases, J shed 0 bases, and the junction held 5 bases outside the gene matches. Germline V lookup: CDR1 MGHRA, CDR2 YSYEKL. This CDR3 spans 17 amino acids. The CDR3 reads CASSLTSGGNSYNEQFF. For the CDR3, the DNA is TGCGCCAGCAGCCTCACTAGCGGGGGAAACTCCTACAATGAGCAGTTCTTC.

The V call is TRBV3-1 (or the pseudogene TRBV3-2), the J call TRBJ2-7, with 16 positions matching TRBD2. V dropped 1 base and J dropped 3; count of bases not matched to a gene: 9. The CDR3 is made up of 19 amino acids. Germline assignment: CDR1 LGHDT and CDR2 YNNKEL (reference sequence). This CDR3 reads CASSQVLGTSGGANYEQYF. Here the CDR3 DNA reads TGTGCCAGCAGCCAAGTGTTGGGGACTAGCGGGGGGGCCAACTACGAGCAGTACTTC.

This clone was picked up a small number of times. The chain is built from TRBV28 and TRBJ1-3, with 9 bases matching TRBD1. This CDR3 has 15 residues. Germline CDR1 and CDR2: MDHEN and SYDVKM. V gave up 4 bases and J gave up 4 bases; unmatched junction bases: 5. CDR3 nucleotides: TGTGCCAGCAGTTACCCCGGGACAGGGGGAAACACCATATATTTT. It specifies CASSYPGTGGNTIYF. The full variable domain, completed using reference TRBV28 and TRBJ1-3, is DVKVTQSSRYLVKRTGEKVFLECVQDMDHENMFWYRQDPGLGLRLIYFSYDVKMKEKGDIPEGYSVSREKKERFSLILESASTNQTSMYLCASSYPGTGGNTIYFGEGSWLTVV.

A few counts support this clone. The chain carries TRBV2 and TRBJ1-1, with 10 bases that match TRBD1. Germline V gene sequence: CDR1 SNHLY, CDR2 FYNNEI. V trimming: 2 bases; J trimming: 4 bases; junction bases outside the gene matches: 10. This CDR3 comprises 17 residues. The CDR3 loop is CASSEMGQGIGTTEAFF. The CDR3 DNA sequence: TGTGCCAGCAGTGAAATGGGACAGGGGATCGGGACCACTGAAGCTTTCTTT.

V usage is TRBV6-6 and J usage is TRBJ2-7; 7 bases map to TRBD1. The CDR3 contains 12 residues. The V and J ends lost 5 bases and 7 bases, in that order; junction bases with no gene match: 5. Germline CDR1 MNHNY, CDR2 SVGAGI (reference sequence). The CDR3 protein is CASSTDRREQYF. For the CDR3, the DNA is TGTGCCAGCAGTACGGACAGGCGGGAGCAGTACTTC.

The rearrangement joins TRBV9 to TRBJ2-1, with D possibly TRBD2 on 5 matching bases. From germline, CDR1 is SGDLS and CDR2 YYNGEE. This CDR3 comprises 14 residues. With 0 bases removed from V and 3 bases from J, the gap between germline ends came to 7 bases. The CDR3 DNA is TGTGCCAGCAGCGTAGGGGCGGGCTACAATGAGCAGTTCTTC. Its protein product is CASSVGAGYNEQFF.